This TCR beta chain was observed in a study of blood T cell repertoires in COVID-19. Study-wide background: Samples taken during acute and convalescent COVID-19 were collected in the United States, Italy and Spain. PBMCs, B-cell-depleted T cells, or T cells provided the cDNA or gDNA that made up the material.

Original processing methods: Amplifying reference gene primers gave estimates of nucleated cell counts. Using immunoSEQ multiplex PCR, the repertoire was profiled, and TCRdb retains in-frame clones only, with some absent. D and trimming were read from the DNA, whereas the V and J calls and clone size are those reported in that table. The sample consists of fewer than 500,000 clones, around 89% of them appearing once. The TCR was taken from a woman aged 25 to 39 with acute COVID-19. Sequences were obtained from PBMCs or T cells enriched from blood (not recorded which).

CDR3 DNA: TGTGCCAGCGGGGGGGCAGAAGAGACCCAGTACTTC. Encoded protein: CASGGAEETQYF. This chain links TRBV2 with TRBJ2-5; tentative D call: TRBD2 (7 bases). Germline lookup yields CDR1 SNHLY and CDR2 FYNNEI. The CDR3 runs to 12 residues. V lost 8 bases to trimming and J lost 3 bases, with 10 bases between them.